This T cell receptor (beta chain) was captured by sequencing in a study of blood T cell repertoires in COVID-19. The CDR3 is 16 amino acids. J lost 2 bases, V lost 2 bases, and 6 bases had no gene match. CDR1 is MNHNY, CDR2 SVGAGI, per germline (reference sequence). Assay: immunoSEQ multiplex PCR; the TCRdb copy retains only in-frame clones and omits some. The repertoire consists of fewer than 200,000 clones, with about 88% occurring once and the leading ten covering around 9.5%. This chain uses TRBV6-6 with TRBJ2-1; 7 bases map to TRBD2. This clonotype originated in a woman younger than 30 who had recovered from COVID-19. The sample was PBMCs or T cells enriched from blood (not recorded which). DNA of the CDR3: TGTGCCAGCAGTTACCCTACCGGGGGGACCTACAATGAGCAGTTCTTC. Amino acid sequence: CASSYPTGGTYNEQFF.